This T cell receptor beta chain was recorded in a study of cytomegalovirus exposure and HLA in healthy donors. Overall study context: A prior analysis found 100 million to 140 million unique TCR beta sequences from about 179 million T cells.

This CDR3 region has 15 residues. V was clipped by 1 base and J by 4 bases; unmatched bases: 6. Germline CDR1 is LNHDA and CDR2 is SQIVND (reference sequence). It was with 60 Vbeta and 13 Jbeta primers that the PCR ran. TCRdb keeps only in-frame clones here, not all; method: immunoSEQ multiplex PCR. The data hold approximately 150,000 clones, with roughly 80% observed a single time. The sequence came from a man aged 35 to 55 in good health and CMV-seronegative. This rearrangement joins TRBV19 to TRBJ2-7; 8 bases fit TRBD1. Sequencing was carried out using PBMCs. Here the CDR3 DNA reads TGTGCCAGTAGTATAGGGAGGACAGGGCTATACGAGCAGTACTTC. This gives the protein CASSIGRTGLYEQYF. Supplemented by reference TRBV19 and TRBJ2-7, the full variable domain reads DGGITQSPKYLFRKEGQNVTLSCEQNLNHDAMYWYRQDPGQGLRLIYYSQIVNDFQKGDIAEGYSVSREKKESFPLTVTSAQKNPTAFYLCASSIGRTGLYEQYFGPGTRLTVT.